One sample yielded the 10 T cell receptor beta chains listed below, sequenced in a study of blood T cell repertoires in COVID-19. Produced via immunoSEQ multiplex PCR; TCRdb's table is partial and in-frame only. The table records approximately 240,000 clones, approximately 86% of them present only once. Sequencing used peripheral blood. The source is a woman in her sixties or seventies with active or convalescent COVID-19.

CDR3: CASSSGVEGTQYF. CDR3 sequence (DNA): TGTGCCAGCAGTTCTGGGGTAGAGGGTACGCAGTATTTT. The chain uses TRBV27 and TRBJ2-3; D might be TRBD2 (5 bases). Germline V lookup: CDR1 MNHEY, CDR2 SMNVEV (reference sequence). V was pared by 4 bases and J by 8 bases, with 13 bases between. CDR3 size: 13 residues.

This chain joins TRBV5-1 and TRBJ2-1; 15 positions agree with TRBD2. CDR3 size: 17 residues. J gave up 9 bases and V 1 base, and 8 bases lay outside the gene matches. Germline V gene lookup returns CDR1 SGHRS and CDR2 YFSETQ. Written as DNA, the CDR3 is TGCGCCAGCAGCTTGACGGGACTAGCGGGAGGAACGTCTGAGCAGTTCTTC. Protein: CASSLTGLAGGTSEQFF.

This chain links TRBV28 with TRBJ2-5, with TRBD2 matching 10 bases. The CDR3 contains 15 residues. V shed 10 bases, J shed 0 bases, and the junction held 8 bases outside the gene matches. Germline V gives CDR1 MDHEN, CDR2 SYDVKM. The CDR3: CATTVAGGNQETQYF. In nucleotides, the CDR3 is TGTGCCACCACCGTAGCGGGGGGTAACCAAGAGACCCAGTACTTC.

The rearrangement links TRBV30 to TRBJ1-2; D remains unclear. V was pared by 1 base and J by 7 bases, with 7 bases between. The germline gives CDR1 GTSNPN, CDR2 SVGIG (reference sequence). This CDR3 comprises 11 residues. The CDR3 here is CAWSAEGGYTF. Written as DNA, the CDR3 is TGTGCCTGGAGTGCGGAGGGTGGCTACACCTTC.

The rearrangement joins TRBV7-6 to TRBJ1-1, with D perhaps matching TRBD1 (6 bases). V dropped 0 bases and J dropped 1 base, with 9 bases sitting between them. The CDR3 runs 15 residues. Germline CDR1 is SGHVS and CDR2 is FNYEAQ. Written as DNA, the CDR3 is TGTGCCAGCAGCTTAGCGCAGGGGAAGAACACTGAAGCTTTCTTT. Translated: CASSLAQGKNTEAFF.

V is TRBV11-2 and J is TRBJ2-3, with 10 bases matching TRBD1. V gave up 5 bases and J gave up 4 bases; unmatched junction bases: 15. The germline CDR1 and CDR2 sequences are SGHAT and FQNNGV. The CDR3 has 18 residues. CDR3 region: CASSRLTTGQGVADTQYF. The DNA for the CDR3 is TGTGCCAGCAGCCGACTAACTACCGGACAGGGGGTGGCAGATACGCAGTATTTT.

This clone has a handful of counts. The chain carries TRBV4-1 and TRBJ2-7, with 14 positions matching TRBD2. In germline, CDR1 is MGHRA, CDR2 YSYEKL. J was trimmed by 4 bases and V by 0 bases; bases with no gene match: 2. This CDR3 comprises 16 residues. The CDR3 region is CASSQEGLAGVYEQYF. CDR3 nucleotide sequence: TGCGCCAGCAGCCAAGAGGGACTAGCGGGAGTGTACGAGCAGTACTTC.

The V and J genes are TRBV30 and TRBJ1-1; D might be TRBD1 (6 bases). Germline lookup yields CDR1 GTSNPN and CDR2 SVGIG (reference sequence). This CDR3 has 14 residues. The ends were cut back, 1 base at V and 4 bases at J, with 13 bases in the middle. CDR3 nucleotide sequence: TGTGCCTGGAGTGAGGGGGGGGCGGGCACTGAAGCTTTCTTT. Residues: CAWSEGGAGTEAFF.

This sequence joins TRBV28 and TRBJ1-2; weak D call: TRBD1 (6 bases). Germline-derived CDR1 and CDR2 are MDHEN and SYDVKM. The CDR3 totals 15 residues. V lost 5 bases to trimming and J lost 5 bases, with 18 bases between them. In DNA form, the CDR3 reads TGTGCCAGCAGTCTTTGGAACAGGGTTGTTTATGGCTACACCTTC. As protein: CASSLWNRVVYGYTF.

This clone showed up just once. V and J are TRBV15 and TRBJ2-5; D might be TRBD1 (7 bases). Looked up from germline, CDR1 is LNHNV and CDR2 is YYDKDF (reference sequence). The CDR3 loop spans 16 amino acids. V lost 0 bases, J lost 5 bases, and 16 bases lay in between. The CDR3 region has the DNA TGTGCCACCAGCAGAGAGTGGAGGGGGCCGTATGAGACCCAGTACTTC. It codes for CATSREWRGPYETQYF.